The 11 T cell receptor beta chains below all came from one sample that was sequenced in a study of T cell responses to AZD1222 COVID-19 vaccine (dated by TCRdb to about 2021). In the paper's terms, the time point label means: baseline before first vaccination. Taken with the paper, the label for treatment or condition translates to: meningococcal conjugate vaccine given as trial control. Library construction relied on the immunoSEQ multiplex PCR assay. Sourced from immuneACCESS, this table was stored by TCRdb with only in-frame sequences that have V and J called. A share of the clones is absent; for the studies checked, an unresolved V gene accounts for under half, and the remainder has no known explanation. In all, the sample holds about 120,000 clones, and roughly 89% of those were seen once. The ten most abundant clones make up approximately 12% of the sample. The sample here was peripheral blood, taken on day 0 of MenACWY control vaccination. All receptors derive from an adult in good health.

V is TRBV10-3 and J is TRBJ1-1; TRBD1 matches at 9 bases. Germline V gives CDR1 ENHRY, CDR2 SYGVKD. The J segment lost 1 base and the V segment lost 10 bases, leaving 4 bases of the junction unmatched. The CDR3 has 13 amino acids. The CDR3 region is CATGQGKNTEAFF. CDR3 bases: TGTGCCACCGGACAGGGGAAGAACACTGAAGCTTTCTTT.

This clone appeared a single time. This chain uses TRBV12-3 or TRBV12-4 with TRBJ1-1, with D tentatively TRBD1 (5 bases). This CDR3 region has 13 residues. Trimming left V 3 bases short and J 13 bases short, with 18 bases between. The CDR3 DNA reads TGTGCCAGCAGTTTGCTCCTTCCGGGGGACGTTTTCTTT. It is translated as CASSLLLPGDVFF.

J is TRBJ2-5 and V is TRBV9, with TRBD2 matching 7 bases. The CDR3 has 15 residues. With 3 bases clipped from V and 5 bases from J, the junction kept 10 bases outside the gene matches. Germline CDR1 is SGDLS and CDR2 is YYNGEE. CDR3 sequence: CASSALGGGSETQYF. The DNA for the CDR3 is TGTGCCAGCAGCGCCCTTGGGGGGGGGTCGGAGACCCAGTACTTC.

This clone was seen only a few times. Additional DNA sequences in this sample encode the identical CDR3. This chain uses TRBV5-6 with TRBJ2-5, with D perhaps TRBD1 (5 bases). The CDR3 extends over 13 amino acids. V dropped 0 bases and J dropped 2 bases, with 5 bases sitting between them. The germline gives CDR1 SGHDT, CDR2 YYEEEE. The DNA of the CDR3 is TGTGCCAGCAGCTTGGGACAGCAAGAGACCCAGTACTTC. Translation: CASSLGQQETQYF.

The J gene is TRBJ2-7, the V gene TRBV3-1 (or the pseudogene TRBV3-2), with 11 nucleotides matching TRBD2. Germline loops: CDR1 LGHDT, CDR2 YNNKEL (reference sequence). The CDR3 runs 15 residues. The V gene end was trimmed by 2 bases and the J gene end by 5 bases; junction bases not matched to a gene: 5. The CDR3 protein is CASSQLSGRANEQYF. The CDR3 DNA sequence: TGTGCCAGCAGCCAACTTAGCGGGAGGGCTAACGAGCAGTACTTC.

The V gene is TRBV4-2, the J gene TRBJ2-1; TRBD2 matches 9 bases. J gave up 6 bases and V 8 bases, and 14 bases lay outside the gene matches. Germline values: CDR1 LGHNA, CDR2 YNFKEQ. There are 16 residues in the CDR3. The CDR3 loop reads CASQGVAGDGFNEQFF. CDR3 DNA sequence: TGTGCCAGCCAGGGAGTAGCGGGAGATGGTTTCAATGAGCAGTTCTTC.

The rearrangement joins TRBV5-1 to TRBJ2-5, with 7 bases fitting TRBD1. Germline V CDR1 and CDR2: SGHRS, YFSETQ. The CDR3 is 15 residues long. The V segment lost 0 bases and the J segment 1 base; nucleotides outside the gene matches: 3. CDR3 sequence: CASSLGTGVQETQYF. DNA of the CDR3: TGCGCCAGCAGCTTGGGAACAGGGGTCCAAGAGACCCAGTACTTC.

This sequence joins TRBV11-3 and TRBJ2-5, with TRBD2 matching 7 bases. The CDR3 contains 15 residues. Germline lookup yields CDR1 SGHNT and CDR2 YENEEA. V was pared by 1 base and J by 3 bases, with 5 bases of the junction left unmatched. CDR3 sequence reads: CASSLGLADEETQYF. Here the CDR3 DNA reads TGTGCCAGCAGCTTAGGGCTAGCGGATGAAGAGACCCAGTACTTC.

The chain employs TRBV4-1 and TRBJ2-2; 14 bases agree with TRBD2. V was pared by 4 bases and J by 4 bases, with 5 bases of the junction left unmatched. The germline gives CDR1 MGHRA, CDR2 YSYEKL. The CDR3 consists of 17 residues. CDR3 residues: CASSPGLAGVFTGELFF. In DNA form, the CDR3 reads TGCGCCAGCAGCCCGGGACTAGCGGGAGTGTTCACCGGGGAGCTGTTTTTT.

Here the CDR3 DNA reads TGTGCCAGCAGTGACAGGGGCTACAATGAGCAGTTCTTC. Amino acids: CASSDRGYNEQFF. The chain has TRBV6-4 and TRBJ2-1, with D perhaps matching TRBD1 (5 bases). Trimming removed 2 bases at V and 3 bases at J, with 5 bases between. Germline V gene data show CDR1 as MRHNA and CDR2 as SNTAGT. CDR3 length: 13 residues.

The genes are TRBV9 and TRBJ2-5, with TRBD1 matching 7 bases. Germline loops: CDR1 SGDLS, CDR2 YYNGEE. V gave up 3 bases and J gave up 2 bases; unmatched junction bases: 1. This CDR3 comprises 13 residues. The CDR3 region is CASSATGQETQYF. The CDR3 DNA reads TGTGCCAGCAGCGCGACAGGGCAAGAGACCCAGTACTTC.